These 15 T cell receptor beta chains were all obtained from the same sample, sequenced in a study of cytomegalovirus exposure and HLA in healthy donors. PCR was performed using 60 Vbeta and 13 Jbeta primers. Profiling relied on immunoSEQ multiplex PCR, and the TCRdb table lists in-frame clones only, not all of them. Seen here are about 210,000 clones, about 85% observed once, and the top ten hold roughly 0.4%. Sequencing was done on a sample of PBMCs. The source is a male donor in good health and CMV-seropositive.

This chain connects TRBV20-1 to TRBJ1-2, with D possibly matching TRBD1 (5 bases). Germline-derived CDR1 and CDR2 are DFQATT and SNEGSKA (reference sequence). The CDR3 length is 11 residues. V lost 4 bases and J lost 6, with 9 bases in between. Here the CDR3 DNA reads TGCAGTGCTAAAGCAGGGAATGGCTACACCTTC. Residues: CSAKAGNGYTF.

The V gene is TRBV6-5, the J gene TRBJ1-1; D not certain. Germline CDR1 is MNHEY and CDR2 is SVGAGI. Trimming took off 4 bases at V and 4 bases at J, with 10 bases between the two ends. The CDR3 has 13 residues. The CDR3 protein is CASSLTPRTEAFF. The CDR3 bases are TGTGCCAGCAGTTTGACACCACGCACTGAAGCTTTCTTT.

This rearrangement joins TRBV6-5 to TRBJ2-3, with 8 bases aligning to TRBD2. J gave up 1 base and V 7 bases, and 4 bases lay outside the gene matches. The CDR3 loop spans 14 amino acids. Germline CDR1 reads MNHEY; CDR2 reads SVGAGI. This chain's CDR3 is CASTGLGGTDTQYF. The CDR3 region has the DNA TGTGCCAGCACGGGACTAGGGGGCACAGATACGCAGTATTTT.

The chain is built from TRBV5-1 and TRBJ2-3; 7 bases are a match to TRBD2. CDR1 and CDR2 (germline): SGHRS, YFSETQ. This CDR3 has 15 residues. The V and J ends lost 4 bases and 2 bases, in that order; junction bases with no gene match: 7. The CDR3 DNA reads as TGCGCCAGCAGCGATAGCGGGTTCCCCACAGATACGCAGTATTTT. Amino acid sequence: CASSDSGFPTDTQYF.

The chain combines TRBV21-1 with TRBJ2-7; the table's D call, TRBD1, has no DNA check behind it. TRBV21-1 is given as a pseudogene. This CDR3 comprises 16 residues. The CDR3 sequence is CASSRLKGDRDYEQYF. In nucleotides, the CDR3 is TGTGCCAGCAGCAGGTTGAAAGGGGACAGGGACTACGAGCAGTACTTC.

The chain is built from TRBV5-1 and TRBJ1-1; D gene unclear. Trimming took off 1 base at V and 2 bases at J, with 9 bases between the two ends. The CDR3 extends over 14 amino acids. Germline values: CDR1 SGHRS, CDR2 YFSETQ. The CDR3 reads CASSLTPGNTEAFF. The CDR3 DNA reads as TGCGCCAGCAGCTTGACTCCGGGTAACACTGAAGCTTTCTTT.

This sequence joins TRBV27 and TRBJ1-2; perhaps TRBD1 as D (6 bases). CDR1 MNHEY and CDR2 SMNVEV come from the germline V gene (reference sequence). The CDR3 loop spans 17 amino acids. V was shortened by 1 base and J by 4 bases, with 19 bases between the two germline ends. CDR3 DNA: TGTGCCAGCAGTTTATGGGGCGAGGGGGTGAAGGGCTATGGCTACACCTTC. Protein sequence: CASSLWGEGVKGYGYTF.

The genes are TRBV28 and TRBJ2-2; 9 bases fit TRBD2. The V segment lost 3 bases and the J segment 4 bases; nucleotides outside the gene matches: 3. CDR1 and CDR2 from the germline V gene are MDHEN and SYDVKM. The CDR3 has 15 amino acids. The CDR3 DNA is TGTGCCAGCAGTTTGAGCGGGAGGACCACCGGGGAGCTGTTTTTT. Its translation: CASSLSGRTTGELFF. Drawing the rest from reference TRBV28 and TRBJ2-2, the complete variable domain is DVKVTQSSRYLVKRTGEKVFLECVQDMDHENMFWYRQDPGLGLRLIYFSYDVKMKEKGDIPEGYSVSREKKERFSLILESASTNQTSMYLCASSLSGRTTGELFFGEGSRLTVL.

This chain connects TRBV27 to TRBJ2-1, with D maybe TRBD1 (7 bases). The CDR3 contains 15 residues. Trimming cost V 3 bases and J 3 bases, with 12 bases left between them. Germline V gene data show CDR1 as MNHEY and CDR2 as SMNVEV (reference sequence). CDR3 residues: CASSFGGTVYNEQFF. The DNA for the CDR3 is TGTGCCAGCAGTTTCGGAGGGACAGTCTACAATGAGCAGTTCTTC.

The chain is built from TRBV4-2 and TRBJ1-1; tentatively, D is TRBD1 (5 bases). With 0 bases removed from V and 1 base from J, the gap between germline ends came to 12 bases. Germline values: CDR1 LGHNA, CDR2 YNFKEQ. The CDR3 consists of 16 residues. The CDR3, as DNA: TGTGCCAGCAGCCAAGATCCCCAGGGCCAGAACACTGAAGCTTTCTTT. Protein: CASSQDPQGQNTEAFF.

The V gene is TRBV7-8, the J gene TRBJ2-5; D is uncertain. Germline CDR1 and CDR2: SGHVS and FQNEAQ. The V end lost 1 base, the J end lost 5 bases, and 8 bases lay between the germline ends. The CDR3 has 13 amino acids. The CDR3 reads CASSLGGTETQYF. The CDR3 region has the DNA TGTGCCAGCAGCTTAGGCGGCACTGAGACCCAGTACTTC.

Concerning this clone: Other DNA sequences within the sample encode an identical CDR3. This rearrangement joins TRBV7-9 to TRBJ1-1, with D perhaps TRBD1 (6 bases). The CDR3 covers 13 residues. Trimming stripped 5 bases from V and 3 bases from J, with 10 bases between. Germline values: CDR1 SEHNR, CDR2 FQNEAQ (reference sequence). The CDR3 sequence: CASSAPGDTEAFF. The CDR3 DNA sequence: TGTGCCAGCAGCGCCCCAGGGGACACTGAAGCTTTCTTT.

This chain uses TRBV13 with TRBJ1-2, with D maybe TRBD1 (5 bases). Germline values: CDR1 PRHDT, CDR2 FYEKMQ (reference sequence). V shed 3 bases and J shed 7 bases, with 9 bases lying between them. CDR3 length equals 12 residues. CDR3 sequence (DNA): TGTGCCAGCAGCTTTTCCGACAGTGGCTACACCTTC. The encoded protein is CASSFSDSGYTF.

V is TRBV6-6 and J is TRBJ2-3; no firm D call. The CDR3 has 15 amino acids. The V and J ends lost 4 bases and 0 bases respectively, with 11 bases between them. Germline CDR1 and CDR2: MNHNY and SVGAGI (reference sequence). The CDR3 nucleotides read TGTGCCAGCAGTTCAACTTTCTCTAGCACAGATACGCAGTATTTT. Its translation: CASSSTFSSTDTQYF.

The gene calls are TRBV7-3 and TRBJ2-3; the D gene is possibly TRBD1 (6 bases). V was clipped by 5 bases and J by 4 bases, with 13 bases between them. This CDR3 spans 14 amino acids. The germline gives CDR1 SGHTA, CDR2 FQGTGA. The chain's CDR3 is CASSQGGSADTQYF. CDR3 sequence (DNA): TGTGCCAGCAGCCAAGGGGGTAGCGCAGATACGCAGTATTTT.